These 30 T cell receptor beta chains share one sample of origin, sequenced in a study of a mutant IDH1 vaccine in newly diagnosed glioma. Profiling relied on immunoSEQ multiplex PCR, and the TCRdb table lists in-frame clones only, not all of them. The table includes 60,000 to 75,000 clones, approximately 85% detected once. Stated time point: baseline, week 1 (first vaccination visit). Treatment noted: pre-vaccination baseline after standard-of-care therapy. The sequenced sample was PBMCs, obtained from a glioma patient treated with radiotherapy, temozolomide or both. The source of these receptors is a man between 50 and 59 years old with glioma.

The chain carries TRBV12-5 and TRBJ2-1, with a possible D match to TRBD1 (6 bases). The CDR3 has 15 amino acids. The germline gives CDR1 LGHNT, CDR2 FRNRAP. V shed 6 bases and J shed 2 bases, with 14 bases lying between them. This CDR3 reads CASGLTGTPYNEQFF. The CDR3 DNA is TGTGCTAGTGGCCTAACCGGGACACCCTACAATGAGCAGTTCTTC.

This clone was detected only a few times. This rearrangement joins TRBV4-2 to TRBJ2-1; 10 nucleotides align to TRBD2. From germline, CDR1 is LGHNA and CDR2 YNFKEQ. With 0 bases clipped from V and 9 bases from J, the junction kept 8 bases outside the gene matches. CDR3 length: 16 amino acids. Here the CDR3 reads CASSQDLVLAGPEQFF. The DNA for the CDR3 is TGTGCCAGCAGCCAAGATTTGGTACTAGCGGGGCCTGAGCAGTTCTTC.

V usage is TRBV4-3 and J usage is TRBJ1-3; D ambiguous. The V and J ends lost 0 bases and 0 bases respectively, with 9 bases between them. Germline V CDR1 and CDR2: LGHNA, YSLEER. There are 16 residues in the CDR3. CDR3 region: CASSQEEFNSGNTIYF. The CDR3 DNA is TGCGCCAGCAGCCAAGAAGAGTTCAACTCTGGAAACACCATATATTTT.

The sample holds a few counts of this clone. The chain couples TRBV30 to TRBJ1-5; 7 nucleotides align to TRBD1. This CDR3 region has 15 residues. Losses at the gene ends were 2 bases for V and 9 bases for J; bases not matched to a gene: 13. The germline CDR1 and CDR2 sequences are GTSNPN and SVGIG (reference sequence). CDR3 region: CAWSLGIQGFGPQHF. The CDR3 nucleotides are TGTGCCTGGAGTTTGGGGATACAGGGGTTTGGGCCCCAGCATTTT.

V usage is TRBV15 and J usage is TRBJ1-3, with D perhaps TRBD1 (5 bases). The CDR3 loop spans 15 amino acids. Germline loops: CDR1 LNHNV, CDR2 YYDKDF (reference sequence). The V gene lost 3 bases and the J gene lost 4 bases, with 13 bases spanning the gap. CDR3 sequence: CATSSLRQPGNTIYF. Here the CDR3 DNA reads TGTGCCACCAGCAGTTTACGACAGCCGGGAAACACCATATATTTT. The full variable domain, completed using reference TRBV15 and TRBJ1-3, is DAMVIQNPRYQVTQFGKPVTLSCSQTLNHNVMYWYQQKSSQAPKLLFHYYDKDFNNEADTPDNFQSRRPNTSFCFLDIRSPGLGDTAMYLCATSSLRQPGNTIYFGEGSWLTVV.

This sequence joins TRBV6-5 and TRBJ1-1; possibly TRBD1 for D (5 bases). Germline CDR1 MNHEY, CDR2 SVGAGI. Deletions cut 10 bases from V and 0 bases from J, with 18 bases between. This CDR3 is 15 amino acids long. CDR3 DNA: TGTGCCACCTACACCTCGACAGACCTGAACACTGAAGCTTTCTTT. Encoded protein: CATYTSTDLNTEAFF.

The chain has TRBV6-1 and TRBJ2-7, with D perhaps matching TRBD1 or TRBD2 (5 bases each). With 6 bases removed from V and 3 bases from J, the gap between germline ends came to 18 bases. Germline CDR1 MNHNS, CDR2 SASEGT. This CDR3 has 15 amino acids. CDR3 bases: TGTGCCAGCAGCTTTACCGGGACGGTGGTCTACGAGCAGTACTTC. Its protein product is CASSFTGTVVYEQYF.

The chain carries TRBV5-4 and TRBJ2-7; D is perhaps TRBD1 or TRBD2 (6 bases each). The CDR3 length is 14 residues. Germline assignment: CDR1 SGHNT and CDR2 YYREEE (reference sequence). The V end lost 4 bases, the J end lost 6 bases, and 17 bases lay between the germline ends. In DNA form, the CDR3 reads TGTGCCAGCAGCCACGAGGGGGGTAGGGGCGAGCAGTACTTC. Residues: CASSHEGGRGEQYF.

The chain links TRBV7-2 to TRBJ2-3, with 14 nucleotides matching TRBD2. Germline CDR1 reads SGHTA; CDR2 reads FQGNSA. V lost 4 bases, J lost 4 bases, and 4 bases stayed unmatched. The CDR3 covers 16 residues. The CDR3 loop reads CASSSRTSGGSDTQYF. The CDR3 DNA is TGTGCCAGCAGCTCCCGGACTAGCGGGGGGTCAGATACGCAGTATTTT.

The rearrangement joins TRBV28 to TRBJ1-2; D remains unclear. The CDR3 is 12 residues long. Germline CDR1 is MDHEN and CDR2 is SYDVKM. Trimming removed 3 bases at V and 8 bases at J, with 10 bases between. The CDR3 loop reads CASSFESRGYTF. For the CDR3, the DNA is TGTGCCAGCAGTTTTGAGTCGAGAGGCTACACCTTC.

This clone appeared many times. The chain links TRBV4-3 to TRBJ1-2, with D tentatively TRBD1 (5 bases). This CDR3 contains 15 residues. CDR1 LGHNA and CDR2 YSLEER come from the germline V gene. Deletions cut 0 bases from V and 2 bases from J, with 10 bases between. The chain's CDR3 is CASSQDWGRNYGYTF. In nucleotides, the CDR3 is TGCGCCAGCAGCCAAGATTGGGGACGGAACTATGGCTACACCTTC.

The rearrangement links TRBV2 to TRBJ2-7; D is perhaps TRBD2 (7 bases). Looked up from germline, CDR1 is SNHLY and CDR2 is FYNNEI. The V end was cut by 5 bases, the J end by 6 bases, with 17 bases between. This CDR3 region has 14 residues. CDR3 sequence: CASSSRGRESEQYF. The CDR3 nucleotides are TGTGCCAGCAGTTCCCGGGGGCGGGAGTCCGAGCAGTACTTC.

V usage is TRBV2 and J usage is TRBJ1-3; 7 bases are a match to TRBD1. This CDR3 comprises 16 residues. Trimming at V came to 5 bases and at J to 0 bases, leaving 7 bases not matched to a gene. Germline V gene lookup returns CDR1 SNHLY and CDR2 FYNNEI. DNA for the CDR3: TGTGCCAGCAGTAAGAAACAGGGGCCCTCTGGAAACACCATATATTTT. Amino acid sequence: CASSKKQGPSGNTIYF. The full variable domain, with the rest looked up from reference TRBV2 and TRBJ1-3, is EPEVTQTPSHQVTQMGQEVILRCVPISNHLYFYWYRQILGQKVEFLVSFYNNEISEKSEIFDDQFSVERPDGSNFTLKIRSTKLEDSAMYFCASSKKQGPSGNTIYFGEGSWLTVV.

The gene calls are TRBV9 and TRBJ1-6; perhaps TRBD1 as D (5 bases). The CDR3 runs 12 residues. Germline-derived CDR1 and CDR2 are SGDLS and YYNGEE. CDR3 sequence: CASGRGDSPLHF. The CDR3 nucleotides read TGTGCGAGCGGCCGGGGGGATTCACCCCTCCACTTT. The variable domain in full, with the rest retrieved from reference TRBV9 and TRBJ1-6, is DSGVTQTPKHLITATGQRVTLRCSPRSGDLSVYWYQQSLDQGLQFLIQYYNGEERAKGNILERFSAQQFPDLHSELNLSSLELGDSALYFCASGRGDSPLHFGNGTRLTVT.

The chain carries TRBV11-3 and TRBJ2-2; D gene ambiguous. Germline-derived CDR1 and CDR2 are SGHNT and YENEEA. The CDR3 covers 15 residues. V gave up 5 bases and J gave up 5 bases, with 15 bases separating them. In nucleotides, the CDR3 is TGTGCCAGCAGCCCAGCCCTCCGTGGTACCGGGGAGCTGTTTTTT. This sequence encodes CASSPALRGTGELFF.

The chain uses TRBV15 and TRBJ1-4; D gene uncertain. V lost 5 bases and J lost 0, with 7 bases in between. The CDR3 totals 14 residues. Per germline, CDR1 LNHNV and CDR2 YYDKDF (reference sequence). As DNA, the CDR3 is TGTGCCACCAGCTTTGGAGCAACTAATGAAAAACTGTTTTTT. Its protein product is CATSFGATNEKLFF. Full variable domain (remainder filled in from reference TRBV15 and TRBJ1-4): DAMVIQNPRYQVTQFGKPVTLSCSQTLNHNVMYWYQQKSSQAPKLLFHYYDKDFNNEADTPDNFQSRRPNTSFCFLDIRSPGLGDTAMYLCATSFGATNEKLFFGSGTQLSVL.

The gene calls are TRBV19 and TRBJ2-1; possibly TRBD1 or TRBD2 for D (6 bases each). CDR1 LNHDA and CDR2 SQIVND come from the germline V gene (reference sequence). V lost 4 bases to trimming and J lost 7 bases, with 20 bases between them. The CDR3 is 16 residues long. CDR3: CASSTSTGGWGNEQFF. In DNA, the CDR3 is TGTGCCAGTAGTACCTCAACCGGGGGCTGGGGGAATGAGCAGTTCTTC.

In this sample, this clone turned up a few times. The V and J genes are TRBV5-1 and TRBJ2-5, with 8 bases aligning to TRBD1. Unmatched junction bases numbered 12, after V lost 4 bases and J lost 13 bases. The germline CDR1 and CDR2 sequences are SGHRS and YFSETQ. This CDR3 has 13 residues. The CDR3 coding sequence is TGCGCCAGCAGCGCCGGGACAGGTCGAAGTTGGTACTTC. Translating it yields CASSAGTGRSWYF.

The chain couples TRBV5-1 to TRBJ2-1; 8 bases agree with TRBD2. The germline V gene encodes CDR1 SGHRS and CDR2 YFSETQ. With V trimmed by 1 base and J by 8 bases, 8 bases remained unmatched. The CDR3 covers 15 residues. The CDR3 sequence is CASSLSGRPGDEQFF. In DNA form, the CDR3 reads TGCGCCAGCAGCTTGAGCGGGAGACCTGGGGATGAGCAGTTCTTC.

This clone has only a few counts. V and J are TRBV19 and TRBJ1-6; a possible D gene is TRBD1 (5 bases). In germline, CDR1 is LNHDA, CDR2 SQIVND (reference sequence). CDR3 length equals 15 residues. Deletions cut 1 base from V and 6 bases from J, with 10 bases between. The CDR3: CASSIVSGGNSPLHF. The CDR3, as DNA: TGTGCCAGTAGTATAGTTTCGGGGGGTAATTCACCCCTCCACTTT.

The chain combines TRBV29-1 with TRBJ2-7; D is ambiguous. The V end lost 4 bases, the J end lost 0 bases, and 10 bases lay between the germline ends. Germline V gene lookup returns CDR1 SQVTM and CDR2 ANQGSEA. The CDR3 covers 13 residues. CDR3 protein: CSVGSESSYEQYF. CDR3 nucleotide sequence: TGCAGCGTTGGTTCAGAGAGCTCCTACGAGCAGTACTTC.

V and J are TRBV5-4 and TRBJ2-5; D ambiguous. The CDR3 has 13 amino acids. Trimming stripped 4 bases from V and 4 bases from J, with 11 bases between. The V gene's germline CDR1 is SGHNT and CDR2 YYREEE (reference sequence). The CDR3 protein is CASSREFAETQYF. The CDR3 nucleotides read TGTGCCAGCAGCCGTGAGTTTGCAGAGACCCAGTACTTC.

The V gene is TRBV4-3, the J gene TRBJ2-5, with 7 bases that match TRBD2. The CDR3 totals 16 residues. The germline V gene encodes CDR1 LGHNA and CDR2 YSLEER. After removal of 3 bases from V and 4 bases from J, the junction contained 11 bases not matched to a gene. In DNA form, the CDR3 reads TGCGCCAGCAGCCAGATAACGACGGGGGGAGGAGAGACCCAGTACTTC. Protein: CASSQITTGGGETQYF.

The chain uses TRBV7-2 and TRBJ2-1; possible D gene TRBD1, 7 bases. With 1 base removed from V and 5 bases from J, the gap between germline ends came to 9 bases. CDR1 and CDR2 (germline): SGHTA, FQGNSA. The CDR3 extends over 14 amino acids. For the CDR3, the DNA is TGTGCCAGCAGCTTAGGCGGGACAGACAATGAGCAGTTCTTC. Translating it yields CASSLGGTDNEQFF.

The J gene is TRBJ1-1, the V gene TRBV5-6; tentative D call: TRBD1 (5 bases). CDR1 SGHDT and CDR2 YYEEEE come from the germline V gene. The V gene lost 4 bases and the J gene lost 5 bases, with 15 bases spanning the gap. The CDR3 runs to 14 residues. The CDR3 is CASSRGGGKTEAFF. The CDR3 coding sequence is TGTGCCAGCAGCCGGGGCGGAGGTAAAACTGAAGCTTTCTTT.

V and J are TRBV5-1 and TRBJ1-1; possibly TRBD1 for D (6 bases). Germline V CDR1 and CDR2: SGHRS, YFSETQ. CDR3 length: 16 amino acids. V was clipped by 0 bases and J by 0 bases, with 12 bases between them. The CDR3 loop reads CASSLVLGGLNTEAFF. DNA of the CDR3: TGCGCCAGCAGCTTGGTGTTGGGGGGCTTGAACACTGAAGCTTTCTTT.

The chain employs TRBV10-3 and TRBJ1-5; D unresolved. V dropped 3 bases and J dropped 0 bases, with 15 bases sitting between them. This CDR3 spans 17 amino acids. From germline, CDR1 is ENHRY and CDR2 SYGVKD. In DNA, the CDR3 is TGTGCCATCAGTGACCCATATGTAAGGGATAGCAATCAGCCCCAGCATTTT. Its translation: CAISDPYVRDSNQPQHF.

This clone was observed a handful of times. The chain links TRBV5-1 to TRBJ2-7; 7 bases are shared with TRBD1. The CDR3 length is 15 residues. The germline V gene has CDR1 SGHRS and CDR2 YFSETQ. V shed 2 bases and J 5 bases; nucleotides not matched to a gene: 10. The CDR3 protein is CASSFSVGGSDEQYF. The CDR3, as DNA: TGCGCCAGCAGCTTCTCTGTAGGGGGCTCGGACGAGCAGTACTTC. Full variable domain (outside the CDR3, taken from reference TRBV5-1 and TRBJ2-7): KAGVTQTPRYLIKTRGQQVTLSCSPISGHRSVSWYQQTPGQGLQFLFEYFSETQRNKGNFPGRFSGRQFSNSRSEMNVSTLELGDSALYLCASSFSVGGSDEQYFGPGTRLTVT.

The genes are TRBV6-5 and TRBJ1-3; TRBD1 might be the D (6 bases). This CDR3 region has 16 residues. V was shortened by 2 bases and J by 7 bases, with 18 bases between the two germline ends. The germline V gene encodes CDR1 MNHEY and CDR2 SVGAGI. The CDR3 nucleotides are TGTGCCAGCAGTTACCCAATTAGGGGGGGTGTCAACACCATATATTTT. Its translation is CASSYPIRGGVNTIYF.

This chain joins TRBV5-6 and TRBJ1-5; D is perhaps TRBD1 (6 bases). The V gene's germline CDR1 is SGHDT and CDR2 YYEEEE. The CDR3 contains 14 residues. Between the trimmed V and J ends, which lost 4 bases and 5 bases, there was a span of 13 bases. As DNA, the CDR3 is TGTGCCAGCAGCCCCAGGGGTACCTATCAGCCCCAGCATTTT. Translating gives CASSPRGTYQPQHF.